The present T cell receptor beta chain was sequenced within a study of T cell repertoires in cytomegalovirus infection. Turning to the study itself: In the study, CMV epitopes included recently identified HLA-C-restricted and well-studied HLA-B-restricted ones. Study findings and constraints: The ex vivo response was dominated by HLA-C-restricted CMV-specific TCR beta clonotypes.

In its sample, this clonotype was seen a few times. Its antigen remains unidentified. TCRdb called the reads again in MiXCR, with one record for every CDR3 protein. The data show about 830,000 distinct CDR3 sequences, over 25% seen once. Germline V lookup: CDR1 MNHEY, CDR2 SMNVEV (reference sequence). This CDR3 contains 15 residues. V lost 5 bases and J lost 5; bases outside the gene matches: 9. The chain is built from TRBV27 and TRBJ2-5; 9 nucleotides align to TRBD1. The input for sequencing was cultured CD8+ T cells from PBMCs, taken from culture after CMV antigen stimulation. The source of this sequence is a human donor in good health (CMV status not recorded). Some clones in this sample may be carry-over from other donors' samples. The CDR3 DNA is TGTGCCAGCAGTGCTCCGGGACAGGGTATCGAGACCCAGTACTTC. Its protein is CASSAPGQGIETQYF.